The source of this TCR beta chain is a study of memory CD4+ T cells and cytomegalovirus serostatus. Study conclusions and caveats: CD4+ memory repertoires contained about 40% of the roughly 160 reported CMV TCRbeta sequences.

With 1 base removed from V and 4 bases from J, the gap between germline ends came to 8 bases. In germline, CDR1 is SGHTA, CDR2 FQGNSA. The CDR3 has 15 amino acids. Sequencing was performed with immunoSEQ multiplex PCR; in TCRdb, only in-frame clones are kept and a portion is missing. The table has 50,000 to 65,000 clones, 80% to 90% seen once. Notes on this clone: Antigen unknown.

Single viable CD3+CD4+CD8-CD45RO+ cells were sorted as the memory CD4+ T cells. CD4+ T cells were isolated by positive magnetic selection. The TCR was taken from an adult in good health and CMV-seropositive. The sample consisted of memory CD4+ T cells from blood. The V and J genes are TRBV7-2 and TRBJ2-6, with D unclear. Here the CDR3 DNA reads TGTGCCAGCAGCTTAGAACCTTCGGGGGCCAACGTCCTGACTTTC. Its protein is CASSLEPSGANVLTF. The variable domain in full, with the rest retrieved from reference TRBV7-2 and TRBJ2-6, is GAGVSQSPSNKVTEKGKDVELRCDPISGHTALYWYRQSLGQGLEFLIYFQGNSAPDKSGLPSDRFSAERTGGSVSTLTIQRTQQEDSAVYLCASSLEPSGANVLTFGAGSRLTVL.